A single sample is the source of the 8 T cell receptor beta chains below, sequenced in a study of T cells expressing NK-cell markers. Each CDR3 protein gets one entry in TCRdb, which reprocessed the 5' RACE reads and gives no DNA. In total, the table holds some 440,000 distinct CDR3 sequences. Sequencing was carried out using blood T cells: a sorted CD56 or NKG2C T cell subset, CD4+ or CD8+ T cells, or bulk PBMC T cells (not recorded which). The receptor set was obtained from a woman aged 50 to 60 in good health.

The V and J genes are TRBV10-3 and TRBJ2-3; TCRdb's D gene call, TRBD1, goes unchecked for lack of DNA. Germline V gives CDR1 ENHRY, CDR2 SYGVKD. The CDR3 is 15 residues long. CDR3 residues: CAISQQGGTTDTQYF.

The chain carries TRBV20-1 and TRBJ2-6; TCRdb's D gene call, TRBD1, goes unchecked for lack of DNA. This CDR3 spans 17 amino acids. Germline lookup yields CDR1 DFQATT and CDR2 SNEGSKA (reference sequence). CDR3: CSARIGPGGAGANVLTF.

The chain links TRBV5-1 to TRBJ2-5; no DNA is available, so the TRBD2 call from TCRdb remains unchecked. CDR1 is SGHRS, CDR2 YFSETQ, per germline. This CDR3 spans 14 amino acids. CDR3 loop: CASSRDFRQETQYF.

This chain joins TRBV5-1 and TRBJ2-1; TCRdb's D call of TRBD2 is untestable without DNA. The germline CDR1 and CDR2 sequences are SGHRS and YFSETQ. The CDR3 sequence is 16 residues long. CDR3 protein: CASSALAGGLNNEQFF.

J is TRBJ1-2 and V is TRBV29-1; lacking DNA, the TRBD1 call made by TCRdb goes unchecked. CDR3 size: 14 residues. The germline gives CDR1 SQVTM, CDR2 ANQGSEA. This CDR3 is CSVEAPGNPYGYTF.

The V and J genes are TRBV6-2 or TRBV6-3 and TRBJ2-3; the TRBD2 assignment by TCRdb is unverifiable without DNA. The CDR3 totals 17 residues. Germline V gene data show CDR1 as MNHEY and CDR2 as SVGEGT. The CDR3 here is CASSRSSGRLFGDTQYF.

The chain has TRBV12-3 or TRBV12-4 and TRBJ1-1; TCRdb lists TRBD1, though no DNA is available to test this call. The CDR3 runs to 13 residues. The CDR3 sequence: CASNRPNTEGAFF.

The V call is TRBV25-1, the J call TRBJ2-1; the TCRdb call, TRBD2, lacks DNA for checking. This CDR3 region has 14 residues. CDR1 and CDR2 from the germline V gene are MGHDK and SYGVNS. The CDR3 protein is CASSKSGTYNEQFF.